This T cell receptor beta chain was recorded in a study of OX40 agonist ivuxolimab in advanced cancers. General study points: Doses of 0.1 to 3.0 mg/kg were accompanied by clonal expansion of CD4+ and CD8+ blood T cells by week 6.

Clones were sequenced by immunoSEQ multiplex PCR, and TCRdb holds only the in-frame ones, with some missing. In the table there are about 61,000 clones, 70% to 90% of which are singletons. The CDR3 covers 13 residues. Germline CDR1 SGHTA, CDR2 FQGNSA. The J segment lost 9 bases and the V segment lost 5 bases, leaving 8 bases of the junction unmatched. This clone was recorded once. The antigen is undetermined. The V and J genes are TRBV7-2 and TRBJ1-1; 8 bases are shared with TRBD1. The starting material was CD4+ or CD8+ T cells sorted from blood, obtained in a trial of the OX40 agonist ivuxolimab. The TCR originated in an adult with an advanced solid tumor such as melanoma, head and neck, liver or kidney cancer. The CDR3 coding sequence is TGTGCCAGCAGCCTTAACAGGGGGGAAAAAGCTTTCTTT. It translates to CASSLNRGEKAFF.